The 27 T cell receptor beta chains presented below share a single source sample, sequenced in a study of patients and donors after allogeneic stem cell transplantation. TCRdb reanalysed the RT-PCR reads using MiXCR and keeps one entry per CDR3 protein. The data show some 880,000 distinct CDR3 sequences, under 20% seen once. The sequencing input was blood, either unsorted or a sorted T cell fraction (not recorded which). Receptors originate from a human donor who was either an allogeneic HSCT recipient or a stem cell or donor lymphocyte infusion donor (not recorded which). It is not recorded whose cells these are; they may come from a transplant donor.

The CDR3 here is CSVKSVGDYGYTF. DNA of the CDR3: TGCAGCGTTAAGTCCGTAGGGGACTATGGCTACACCTTC. The chain uses TRBV29-1 and TRBJ1-2, with D tentatively TRBD1 (5 bases). This CDR3 has 13 residues. V was cut by 5 bases and J by 3 bases, with 13 bases left in between. The germline V gene has CDR1 SQVTM and CDR2 ANQGSEA.

This clonotype was recorded a few times. The gene calls are TRBV7-8 and TRBJ2-3; 8 bases are shared with TRBD2. J was trimmed by 4 bases and V by 4 bases; bases with no gene match: 10. The CDR3 totals 16 residues. CDR1 SGHVS and CDR2 FQNEAQ come from the germline V gene. The DNA for the CDR3 is TGTGCCAGCAGCTGGACCGGGCGGGGGGCAGCAGATACGCAGTATTTT. This sequence encodes CASSWTGRGAADTQYF.

This clonotype was recorded a few times. The CDR3 region is CASSLSVGRHYEQYF. CDR3 in DNA: TGTGCCAGCAGTTTATCGGTGGGCAGACACTACGAGCAGTACTTC. The rearrangement links TRBV27 to TRBJ2-7; D unresolved. Between the trimmed V and J ends, which lost 0 bases and 3 bases, there was a span of 12 bases. The germline gives CDR1 MNHEY, CDR2 SMNVEV (reference sequence). The CDR3 contains 15 residues.

This clonotype was counted at least ten times. This sequence joins TRBV29-1 and TRBJ1-1; no definite D call. In germline, CDR1 is SQVTM, CDR2 ANQGSEA. V shed 0 bases and J shed 11 bases, with 7 bases lying between them. There are 10 residues in the CDR3. CDR3: CSVEDAEAFF. Written as DNA, the CDR3 is TGCAGCGTTGAAGACGCAGAGGCTTTCTTT.

The chain employs TRBV10-3 and TRBJ1-5; 8 nucleotides match TRBD1. Germline trimming cut 3 bases from V and 13 bases from J; bases unmatched to any gene: 5. CDR3 size: 12 residues. Per the germline V gene, CDR1 is ENHRY and CDR2 is SYGVKD. CDR3 nucleotides: TGTGCCATCAGTGATGGGGACAGGTCTCAGCATTTT. Its protein product is CAISDGDRSQHF.

This clonotype was found a few times. V gene TRBV27 combines with J gene TRBJ2-7, with TRBD2 identical over 12 bases. The CDR3 is 16 amino acids. From germline, CDR1 is MNHEY and CDR2 SMNVEV (reference sequence). The ends lost 4 bases at V and 2 bases at J; junction bases unmatched: 6. CDR3 amino acids: CASSSTLAGGPYEQYF. In DNA, the CDR3 is TGTGCCAGCAGTTCAACACTAGCGGGGGGTCCCTACGAGCAGTACTTC.

In its sample, this clonotype was seen a few times. The chain recombines TRBV11-2 with TRBJ2-3; D gene ambiguous. Trimming took 5 bases from V and 8 from J, leaving 11 bases between them. The germline gives CDR1 SGHAT, CDR2 FQNNGV. The length of the CDR3 is 12 residues. DNA of the CDR3: TGTGCCAGCAGCCCTATAGCCGTTACGCAGTATTTT. The encoded protein is CASSPIAVTQYF. The whole variable domain, filled in from reference TRBV11-2 and TRBJ2-3, reads EAGVAQSPRYKIIEKRQSVAFWCNPISGHATLYWYQQILGQGPKLLIQFQNNGVVDDSQLPKDRFSAERLKGVDSTLKIQPAKLEDSAVYLCASSPIAVTQYFGPGTRLTVL.

This clonotype was recorded a few times. This sequence joins TRBV5-6 and TRBJ2-1, with D perhaps matching TRBD2 (6 bases). V lost 2 bases and J lost 7, with 16 bases in between. This CDR3 has 15 amino acids. Looked up from germline, CDR1 is SGHDT and CDR2 is YYEEEE. This CDR3 is CASSFMFGGINEQFF. CDR3 in DNA: TGTGCCAGCAGCTTTATGTTTGGCGGGATAAATGAGCAGTTCTTC.

In its sample, this clonotype was seen a few times. The chain employs TRBV5-1 and TRBJ2-7; TRBD1 agrees at 10 bases. The CDR3 covers 17 residues. The germline CDR1 and CDR2 sequences are SGHRS and YFSETQ. The trim removed 1 base at V and 1 base at J, leaving 8 bases unmatched. CDR3 sequence: CASSLPGQGPSSYEQYF. Written as DNA, the CDR3 is TGCGCCAGCAGCTTGCCGGGACAGGGGCCCTCTTCCTACGAGCAGTACTTC.

The CDR3 sequence: CSVEDGKQGWRGSSYEQYF. The CDR3 nucleotides read TGCAGCGTTGAAGATGGCAAGCAGGGATGGCGGGGAAGCTCCTACGAGCAGTACTTC. The chain carries TRBV29-1 and TRBJ2-7, with D maybe TRBD2 (6 bases). CDR1 and CDR2 (germline): SQVTM, ANQGSEA. Trimming removed 0 bases from V and 0 bases from J, with 24 bases in between. The CDR3 extends over 19 amino acids.

This clonotype showed up just a few times. The CDR3 spells CASSLLAGENTGELFF. The CDR3 region has the DNA TGCGCCAGCAGCTTGTTAGCGGGGGAGAACACCGGGGAGCTGTTTTTT. The V gene is TRBV5-1, the J gene TRBJ2-2; TRBD2 aligns across 9 bases. The ends lost 1 base at V and 1 base at J; junction bases unmatched: 2. This CDR3 comprises 16 residues. The germline V gene has CDR1 SGHRS and CDR2 YFSETQ.

This chain links TRBV13 with TRBJ1-1; D is ambiguous. Trimming cost V 5 bases and J 0 bases, with 13 bases left between them. CDR3 length: 15 amino acids. From germline, CDR1 is PRHDT and CDR2 FYEKMQ (reference sequence). This chain's CDR3 is CASSPRTVMNTEAFF. Here the CDR3 DNA reads TGTGCCAGCAGCCCTCGGACCGTTATGAACACTGAAGCTTTCTTT.

The chain uses TRBV12-3 or TRBV12-4 and TRBJ1-3; maybe TRBD1 (5 bases). CDR3 length: 16 residues. The V gene lost 5 bases and the J gene lost 0 bases, with 14 bases spanning the gap. The CDR3 DNA sequence: TGTGCCAGCAGTGGCCCGGGACTCAGCTCTGGAAACACCATATATTTT. Amino acids: CASSGPGLSSGNTIYF.

This clonotype was detected only a few times. The chain couples TRBV12-3 or TRBV12-4 to TRBJ2-1; TRBD2 agrees at 12 bases. CDR3 size: 18 residues. With 4 bases clipped from V and 1 base from J, the junction kept 8 bases outside the gene matches. Here the CDR3 reads CASSWGASGGASYNEQFF. Here the CDR3 DNA reads TGTGCCAGCAGTTGGGGGGCTAGCGGGGGGGCATCCTACAATGAGCAGTTCTTC.

This chain joins TRBV6-2 or TRBV6-3 and TRBJ2-3, with TRBD2 matching 8 bases. J lost 2 bases, V lost 3 bases, and 10 bases had no gene match. This CDR3 is built from 17 residues. The germline V gene encodes CDR1 MNHEY and CDR2 SVGEGT. The CDR3 is CASSYSGPAGATDTQYF. DNA of the CDR3: TGTGCCAGCAGTTATTCGGGACCAGCGGGAGCCACAGATACGCAGTATTTT.

CDR3 amino acids: CASSGGSRGQETQYF. CDR3 in DNA: TGTGCCAGCAGTGGGGGGTCGCGGGGGCAAGAGACCCAGTACTTC. The chain employs TRBV6-1 and TRBJ2-5, with TRBD2 identical over 7 bases. With V trimmed by 4 bases and J by 2 bases, 7 bases remained unmatched. Germline V CDR1 and CDR2: MNHNS, SASEGT. The CDR3 runs 15 residues.

Worth noting for this clonotype: One junction end disagrees with the germline gene, perhaps due to a read error. The rearrangement links TRBV4-3 to TRBJ2-2, with 8 positions matching TRBD1. Germline lookup yields CDR1 LGHNA and CDR2 YSLEER. The CDR3 runs 14 residues. CDR3: CASSLDRGPGEPFF. The CDR3 region has the DNA TGCGCCAGCAGCCTTGACAGGGGTCCCGGGGAGCCGTTTTTT.

This clonotype was counted at least ten times. This chain joins TRBV20-1 and TRBJ2-7; 10 bases agree with TRBD2. The CDR3 spans 11 residues. With V trimmed by 7 bases and J by 6 bases, 3 bases remained unmatched. Germline-derived CDR1 and CDR2 are DFQATT and SNEGSKA (reference sequence). The CDR3 DNA reads as TGCAGTGGCTGGACTAGCGGCGAGCAGTACTTC. Its protein product is CSGWTSGEQYF.

V is TRBV4-2 and J is TRBJ1-6, with 9 bases matching TRBD1. Per the germline V gene, CDR1 is LGHNA and CDR2 is YNFKEQ. The junction had 5 bases not matched to a gene; V was cut back by 2 bases and J by 9 bases. This CDR3 contains 15 residues. CDR3 sequence reads: CASSQQDRGGSPLHF. The CDR3 DNA is TGTGCCAGCAGCCAACAGGACAGGGGCGGTTCACCCCTCCACTTT.

This clonotype was observed a handful of times. The chain links TRBV20-1 to TRBJ1-6, with 7 bases aligning to TRBD1. CDR3 size: 16 residues. CDR1 and CDR2 (germline): DFQATT, SNEGSKA (reference sequence). J gave up 5 bases and V 2 bases, and 9 bases lay outside the gene matches. As DNA, the CDR3 is TGCAGTGCTAGACAAACCGGGACAGTGAATAATTCACCCCTCCACTTT. It encodes CSARQTGTVNNSPLHF.

This clonotype was observed a few times. The genes are TRBV5-1 and TRBJ2-3; 11 bases agree with TRBD2. The germline V gene has CDR1 SGHRS and CDR2 YFSETQ. This CDR3 comprises 16 residues. The junction had 7 bases not matched to a gene; V was cut back by 0 bases and J by 7 bases. CDR3 in amino acids: CASSLGLAGPRNTQYF. DNA for the CDR3: TGCGCCAGCAGCTTGGGACTAGCGGGACCCCGGAATACGCAGTATTTT.

This clonotype has more than one count but fewer than ten. The rearrangement uses TRBV12-3 or TRBV12-4 and TRBJ2-7; D tentatively reads TRBD1 or TRBD2 (5 bases each). The CDR3 length is 14 residues. With 3 bases removed from V and 2 bases from J, the gap between germline ends came to 11 bases. The CDR3 DNA reads as TGTGCCAGCAGTTTTCTCGGGGCGGCCTACGAGCAGTACTTC. Protein product: CASSFLGAAYEQYF.

The rearrangement uses TRBV2 and TRBJ2-1; TRBD2 matches at 7 bases. From germline, CDR1 is SNHLY and CDR2 FYNNEI. V was pared by 8 bases and J by 7 bases, with 11 bases of the junction left unmatched. This CDR3 has 14 amino acids. The DNA of the CDR3 is TGTGCCAGCTCCCCTAGCGGAATCCGAAATGAGCAGTTCTTC. This gives the protein CASSPSGIRNEQFF.

This clonotype was counted between two and nine times. V is TRBV6-5 and J is TRBJ1-1; no firm D call. Germline V gene sequence: CDR1 MNHEY, CDR2 SVGAGI. This CDR3 is 13 amino acids long. The V end lost 2 bases, the J end lost 3 bases, and 7 bases lay between the germline ends. This CDR3 is CASSYKEYTEAFF. The CDR3 DNA is TGTGCCAGCAGTTACAAAGAATACACTGAAGCTTTCTTT.

The table lists this clonotype with a few counts. The chain uses TRBV20-1 and TRBJ1-1; TRBD1 is a possible D gene (5 bases). CDR1 DFQATT and CDR2 SNEGSKA come from the germline V gene (reference sequence). V dropped 0 bases and J dropped 5 bases, with 16 bases sitting between them. The CDR3 has 15 amino acids. The CDR3 loop is CSARDVRGERTEAFF. CDR3 sequence (DNA): TGCAGTGCTAGAGATGTGCGGGGGGAAAGAACTGAAGCTTTCTTT.

The chain links TRBV27 to TRBJ2-1; 7 nucleotides line up with TRBD2. The J segment lost 5 bases and the V segment lost 6 bases, leaving 10 bases of the junction unmatched. The CDR3 spans 15 residues. CDR1 is MNHEY, CDR2 SMNVEV, per germline (reference sequence). The CDR3 region is CASRYRRESHNEQFF. The CDR3 DNA follows: TGTGCCAGCAGGTACAGGCGGGAGAGCCACAATGAGCAGTTCTTC.

V gene TRBV4-1 combines with J gene TRBJ2-4; 7 bases match TRBD2. The J segment lost 1 base and the V segment lost 1 base, leaving 1 base of the junction unmatched. This CDR3 contains 15 residues. CDR1 MGHRA and CDR2 YSYEKL come from the germline V gene. CDR3 in amino acids: CASSQGRGAKNIQYF. CDR3 DNA: TGCGCCAGCAGCCAAGGGCGGGGGGCCAAAAACATTCAGTACTTC.